These T cell receptor beta chains were read from a single sample in a study of blood T cell repertoires in COVID-19. Data came from immunoSEQ multiplex PCR; TCRdb stores just in-frame clones and leaves some out. The table has fewer than 150,000 clones, approximately 85% seen once. The specimen sequenced was peripheral blood. The receptors derive from a man aged 45-60 years with acute or convalescent COVID-19. Each CDR3 is given with its conserved first and last residue. A D gene is named only where the DNA matches it firmly. Rows may omit the clone size; those that give it use once, few, many or a size class.

v_call	clone_size	j_call	d_call	cdr3_nt	cdr3_aa
TRBV6-5	NA	TRBJ1-2	NA	TGTGCCACTCTAGACCGACGGGACTCCTACTATGGCTACACCTTC	CATLDRRDSYYGYTF
TRBV18	NA	TRBJ2-3	NA	TGTGCCAGCTCACCTTCACGGGATAGCGGCGCAGATACGCAGTATTTT	CASSPSRDSGADTQYF
TRBV11-2	NA	TRBJ1-2	NA	TGTGCCAGCAGCGAGGGGACAAACTTTGGCTACACCTTC	CASSEGTNFGYTF
TRBV2	NA	TRBJ1-5	NA	TGTGCCAGCAGTGGGGGCCGGGAGCCCCAGCATTTT	CASSGGREPQHF
TRBV7-8	once	TRBJ2-1	TRBD2	TGTGCCAGCAGTCTAATCCTAGCGGGGTTTTACAATGAGCAGTTCTTC	CASSLILAGFYNEQFF
TRBV13	NA	TRBJ2-2	NA	TGTGCCAGCAGCCAGTTACTGTCGGGGGTGAACACCGGGGAGCTGTTTTTT	CASSQLLSGVNTGELFF
TRBV3-1/TRBV3-2	NA	TRBJ2-7	NA	TGTGCCAGCAGCTATACTCCGTCCCCATCCCACGAGCAGTACTTC	CASSYTPSPSHEQYF
TRBV21-1	once	TRBJ2-3	NA	TGTGCCAGGACTGCTAGCACAGATACGCAGTATTTT	CARTASTDTQYF
TRBV27	NA	TRBJ2-7	NA	TGTGCCAGCAGCCTCGGGTACGAGCAGTACTTC	CASSLGYEQYF
TRBV2	NA	TRBJ2-7	TRBD1	TGTGCCAGCAGGTCCGGGACAGTGCTATACGAGCAGTACTTC	CASRSGTVLYEQYF
TRBV28	NA	TRBJ2-7	NA	TGTGCCAGCATGAAAGGGGTTATGATCTACGAGCAGTACTTC	CASMKGVMIYEQYF
TRBV9	NA	TRBJ1-2	NA	TGTGCCAGCAGCGTAGCTACGAGGGATCCACCTTATGGCTACACCTTC	CASSVATRDPPYGYTF
TRBV11-2	NA	TRBJ2-3	NA	TGTGCCAGCAGCCGCTTTCAGGTAGCGGAGGCCACAGATACGCAGTATTTT	CASSRFQVAEATDTQYF
TRBV30	NA	TRBJ1-2	NA	TGTGCCTGTTTAGGGAGTGGGCGACCCTATACTCGGGGCTACACCTTC	CACLGSGRPYTRGYTF
TRBV28	few	TRBJ1-1	NA	TGTGCCAGCAGTTCAGGGCTGAACACTGAAGCTTTCTTT	CASSSGLNTEAFF
TRBV28	few	TRBJ1-3	NA	TGTGCCAGCAGGCGTTGGTCTGGAAACACCATATATTTT	CASRRWSGNTIYF
TRBV14	NA	TRBJ2-3	TRBD1	TGTGCCAGCAGCCAAGCGGGACAGCCCACAGATACGCAGTATTTT	CASSQAGQPTDTQYF
TRBV7-9	NA	TRBJ1-1	NA	TGTGCCAGCAGCACAGAGGGGGACACTGAAGCTTTCTTT	CASSTEGDTEAFF
TRBV5-1	NA	TRBJ1-1	TRBD1	TGCGCCAGCAGCTTTGGACAGGCGAACACTGAAGCTTTCTTT	CASSFGQANTEAFF
TRBV5-1	NA	TRBJ1-2	NA	TGCGCCAGCAGCGCCCAGGGGCTGACTCCTGGCTACACCTTC	CASSAQGLTPGYTF
TRBV18	once	TRBJ2-5	TRBD1	TGTGCCAGCGTACCGGGACAGTACATCACACAAGAGACCCAGTACTTC	CASVPGQYITQETQYF
TRBV5-5	NA	TRBJ2-7	TRBD1	TGTGCCAGCAGCGTAGAAGACAGGGGGTTTTACGAGCAGTACTTC	CASSVEDRGFYEQYF
TRBV30	NA	TRBJ1-4	TRBD1	TGTGCCTGGACAGGCCCCGGGACAGGGAATGAAAAACTGTTTTTT	CAWTGPGTGNEKLFF
TRBV6-5	NA	TRBJ1-2	NA	TGTGCCAGCAGCCCCCTTCCCGGGAACTATGGCTACACCTTC	CASSPLPGNYGYTF
TRBV14	few	TRBJ2-7	TRBD2	TGTGCCAGCAGCTGGACTAGCGGGAGCGAGCAGTACTTC	CASSWTSGSEQYF
TRBV6-6	NA	TRBJ2-7	NA	TGTGCCAGCAGCCCAGGGACTTACTACGAGCAGTACTTC	CASSPGTYYEQYF
TRBV3-1/TRBV3-2	NA	TRBJ2-3	TRBD2	TGTGCCAGCAGCCCACTAGCGGGGATTAGCACAGATACGCAGTATTTT	CASSPLAGISTDTQYF
TRBV4-2	NA	TRBJ2-2	TRBD1	TGTGCCAGCAGCCAAGCCCTCAAGCAGGGGGCCGGGGAGCTGTTTTTT	CASSQALKQGAGELFF
TRBV5-1	NA	TRBJ2-2	NA	TGCGCCAGCAGCTTGGCGGGGGACGGCGGGGAGCTGTTTTTT	CASSLAGDGGELFF